Each of the 3 T cell receptor beta chains below was sequenced from the same sample in a study of blood T cell repertoires in COVID-19. TCRdb's copy holds only in-frame clones and misses some; the assay was immunoSEQ multiplex PCR. The table lists around 100,000 clones, roughly 86% of them singletons. Sequenced: peripheral blood. These receptors were collected from a woman in her 30s with acute or convalescent COVID-19.

The V gene is TRBV10-3, the J gene TRBJ2-3; D is uncertain. Looked up from germline, CDR1 is ENHRY and CDR2 is SYGVKD. With 3 bases removed from V and 5 bases from J, the gap between germline ends came to 6 bases. This CDR3 has 12 residues. DNA of the CDR3: TGTGCCATCAGTGAAATGCGAGATACGCAGTATTTT. Translation: CAISEMRDTQYF.

In this sample, this clone turned up once. The chain is built from TRBV18 and TRBJ2-7; 7 nucleotides align to TRBD2. V was pared by 6 bases and J by 4 bases, with 6 bases of the junction left unmatched. The CDR3 spans 13 residues. Germline loops: CDR1 KGHSH, CDR2 LQKENI. CDR3: CASSLPAGYEQYF. CDR3 in DNA: TGTGCCAGCTCTCTCCCAGCGGGGTACGAGCAGTACTTC. The full variable domain, its missing parts supplied by reference TRBV18 and TRBJ2-7, is NAGVMQNPRHLVRRRGQEARLRCSPMKGHSHVYWYRQLPEEGLKFMVYLQKENIIDESGMPKERFSAEFPKEGPSILRIQQVVRGDSAAYFCASSLPAGYEQYFGPGTRLTVT.

The chain is built from TRBV27 and TRBJ1-2; 10 positions match TRBD1. Germline CDR1 MNHEY, CDR2 SMNVEV (reference sequence). This CDR3 is 14 amino acids long. Trimming at V came to 6 bases and at J to 8 bases, leaving 9 bases not matched to a gene. The CDR3, as DNA: TGTGCCAGCAGCCCCGGGACAGGGGTACGGGGCTACACCTTC. The encoded protein is CASSPGTGVRGYTF.